The 27 T cell receptor beta chains given below trace back to one sample, sequenced in a study of T cells in Graves' hyperthyroidism and ophthalmopathy. From RNA transcripts, TCR beta CDR3 regions were amplified. Initially, a first-round RT-PCR of the TCR CDR3 employed the HTBI primer set. MiXCR, applied by TCRdb to the multiplex PCR reads, yields one record per CDR3 protein. The repertoire holds under 700,000 distinct CDR3 sequences, with over 15% as singletons. The specimen was blood. All receptors come from a woman aged 18-29 years with Graves' hyperthyroidism.

CDR3 nucleotide sequence: TGTGCCAGCAGCTCGCTAAACCCTGAGAAGCACAATGAGCAGTTCTTC. Translated, it gives CASSSLNPEKHNEQFF. This rearrangement joins TRBV7-9 to TRBJ2-1; the D is unclear. V lost 4 bases and J lost 5, with 18 bases in between. The germline V gene has CDR1 SEHNR and CDR2 FQNEAQ (reference sequence). This CDR3 is 16 amino acids long.

This clonotype was counted at least ten times. The rearrangement uses TRBV20-1 and TRBJ2-3; the D is unclear. Trimming removed 5 bases at V and 2 bases at J, with 11 bases between. Germline assignment: CDR1 DFQATT and CDR2 SNEGSKA (reference sequence). The CDR3 covers 13 residues. CDR3 sequence reads: CSAGGGDTDTQYF. CDR3 sequence (DNA): TGCAGTGCTGGTGGTGGGGACACAGATACGCAGTATTTT.

Ten or more counts support this clonotype. The chain joins TRBV29-1 to TRBJ1-1, with D possibly being TRBD1 (5 bases). In germline, CDR1 is SQVTM, CDR2 ANQGSEA. This CDR3 is 13 amino acids long. V dropped 7 bases and J dropped 10 bases, with 22 bases sitting between them. CDR3 DNA: TGCAGCGCAACCCCGCCTAGGGGTGAGGGAGCTTTCTTT. This gives the protein CSATPPRGEGAFF.

This clonotype was recorded at least ten times. The genes are TRBV20-1 and TRBJ2-3; 16 nucleotides align to TRBD2. This CDR3 has 16 amino acids. Germline CDR1 reads DFQATT; CDR2 reads SNEGSKA (reference sequence). V gave up 5 bases and J gave up 4 bases; unmatched junction bases: 6. As DNA, the CDR3 is TGCAGTGCTGAATCAGGGACTAGCGGGGGGGCAGATACGCAGTATTTT. Amino acids: CSAESGTSGGADTQYF.

There are a few counts of this clonotype. The CDR3 here is CASSSIRDSPLHF. In nucleotides, the CDR3 is TGCGCCAGCAGCTCGATTCGGGATTCACCCCTCCACTTT. The chain links TRBV5-1 to TRBJ1-6; D not certain. Trimming took off 3 bases at V and 8 bases at J, with 9 bases between the two ends. CDR1 and CDR2 from the germline V gene are SGHRS and YFSETQ. There are 13 residues in the CDR3.

The J gene is TRBJ1-4, the V gene TRBV19, with D hard to call. V dropped 6 bases and J dropped 4 bases, with 15 bases sitting between them. Germline-derived CDR1 and CDR2 are LNHDA and SQIVND (reference sequence). The CDR3 loop spans 15 amino acids. Written as DNA, the CDR3 is TGTGCCAGTAGCTCGAGACTGCTCGATAATGAAAAACTGTTTTTT. This codes for CASSSRLLDNEKLFF.

In its sample, this clonotype was seen many times. This chain links TRBV11-2 with TRBJ2-4; 7 bases match TRBD1. Losses at the gene ends were 4 bases for V and 3 bases for J; bases not matched to a gene: 18. Germline V gives CDR1 SGHAT, CDR2 FQNNGV. The CDR3 runs to 19 residues. CDR3 protein: CASSSLGVTGERGKNIQYF. The CDR3 DNA reads TGTGCCAGCAGCTCGTTAGGGGTAACAGGGGAGAGAGGCAAAAACATTCAGTACTTC.

This clonotype was recorded at least ten times. The V and J genes are TRBV28 and TRBJ2-7, with D perhaps TRBD2 (5 bases). Trimming stripped 6 bases from V and 3 bases from J, with 15 bases between. The germline V gene encodes CDR1 MDHEN and CDR2 SYDVKM. The CDR3 is 14 amino acids. The CDR3: CASSPDGRDYEQYF. The DNA for the CDR3 is TGTGCCAGCAGCCCCGACGGACGGGACTACGAGCAGTACTTC.

The chain carries TRBV2 and TRBJ2-5, with 8 bases fitting TRBD2. The trim removed 6 bases at V and 1 base at J, leaving 1 base unmatched. CDR3 length: 13 amino acids. The germline gives CDR1 SNHLY, CDR2 FYNNEI. CDR3 in amino acids: CASRRGVQETQYF. The CDR3, as DNA: TGTGCCAGCAGGCGGGGGGTCCAAGAGACCCAGTACTTC.

This chain uses TRBV4-3 with TRBJ1-3; 7 bases match TRBD1. The CDR3 is 16 amino acids. Looked up from germline, CDR1 is LGHNA and CDR2 is YSLEER. Unmatched junction bases numbered 10, after V lost 4 bases and J lost 4 bases. The DNA of the CDR3 is TGCGCCAGCAGCCGTATCGCGACAGGGTTGGGAAACACCATATATTTT. It specifies CASSRIATGLGNTIYF.

This chain links TRBV9 with TRBJ1-1; D not certain. There are 16 residues in the CDR3. Germline V lookup: CDR1 SGDLS, CDR2 YYNGEE. V was pared by 0 bases and J by 6 bases, with 18 bases between. The CDR3 protein is CASSVVDGMVGAEAFF. The CDR3 DNA sequence: TGTGCCAGCAGCGTAGTAGACGGGATGGTCGGAGCTGAAGCTTTCTTT.

This clonotype has only a few counts. The rearrangement joins TRBV18 to TRBJ2-1; 8 nucleotides agree with TRBD2. Germline trimming cut 2 bases from V and 3 bases from J; bases unmatched to any gene: 3. Germline V gene lookup returns CDR1 KGHSH and CDR2 LQKENI. This CDR3 spans 15 amino acids. CDR3 nucleotide sequence: TGTGCCAGCTCACCAGGAGCGGGAGACTACAATGAGCAGTTCTTC. It translates to CASSPGAGDYNEQFF.

This sequence joins TRBV3-1 and TRBJ2-1, with 7 bases fitting TRBD1. Per the germline V gene, CDR1 is LGHDT and CDR2 is YNNKEL (reference sequence). The CDR3 runs to 17 residues. V lost 4 bases and J lost 0; bases outside the gene matches: 9. This CDR3 is CASSRKSGGSSYNEQFF. The DNA of the CDR3 is TGTGCCAGCAGCCGTAAATCAGGGGGTAGCTCCTACAATGAGCAGTTCTTC.

The chain has TRBV20-1 and TRBJ1-3; TRBD1 might be the D (6 bases). From germline, CDR1 is DFQATT and CDR2 SNEGSKA (reference sequence). This CDR3 is built from 14 residues. The ends were cut back, 0 bases at V and 4 bases at J, with 10 bases in the middle. The CDR3 region is CSAREAGTGNTIYF. The CDR3 nucleotides read TGCAGTGCTAGAGAGGCAGGGACAGGAAACACCATATATTTT.

This clonotype showed up just a few times. The rearrangement uses TRBV20-1 and TRBJ2-5; 11 nucleotides line up with TRBD2. Germline V gene data show CDR1 as DFQATT and CDR2 as SNEGSKA (reference sequence). The CDR3 sequence is 16 residues long. V trimming: 3 bases; J trimming: 2 bases; junction bases outside the gene matches: 8. In DNA, the CDR3 is TGCAGTGCTAGTGGTACTAGCGGGAGTGGGCAAGAGACCCAGTACTTC. This sequence encodes CSASGTSGSGQETQYF.

The rearrangement joins TRBV10-3 to TRBJ1-1, with D unclear. Trimming took off 3 bases at V and 3 bases at J, with 5 bases between the two ends. The CDR3 contains 12 residues. Germline loops: CDR1 ENHRY, CDR2 SYGVKD. DNA of the CDR3: TGTGCCATCAGTGAAGCCGACACTGAAGCTTTCTTT. It translates to CAISEADTEAFF.

Only a few counts were recorded for this clonotype. The chain carries TRBV12-3 or TRBV12-4 and TRBJ2-7, with D perhaps being TRBD1 or TRBD2 (5 bases each). This CDR3 comprises 15 residues. V was shortened by 7 bases and J by 0 bases, with 16 bases between the two germline ends. In DNA, the CDR3 is TGTGCCAGCACCCCGGGGCTTCTCAACTCCTACGAGCAGTACTTC. As protein: CASTPGLLNSYEQYF.

The CDR3 DNA is TGTGCCAGCAGTTCACTAGTCTACACCGGGGAGCTGTTTTTT. Residues: CASSSLVYTGELFF. The chain carries TRBV6-2 or TRBV6-3 and TRBJ2-2; tentatively, D is TRBD2 (5 bases). Per germline, CDR1 MNHEY and CDR2 SVGEGT. Trimming shortened V by 4 bases and J by 3 bases, and 9 bases separated the two germline ends. The CDR3 runs to 14 residues.

This clonotype was counted many times. The chain joins TRBV7-2 to TRBJ2-7; 9 positions agree with TRBD1. Losses at the gene ends were 5 bases for V and 5 bases for J; bases not matched to a gene: 7. CDR3 length: 14 amino acids. CDR1 SGHTA and CDR2 FQGNSA come from the germline V gene. The CDR3 bases are TGTGCCAGCAGCCGAACGGGACAGGGTCACGAGCAGTACTTC. It encodes CASSRTGQGHEQYF.

Concerning this clonotype: Compared with germline, one end of the junction differs, possibly owing to a read error. V is TRBV3-1 and J is TRBJ2-5; TRBD1 agrees at 8 bases. The germline gives CDR1 LGHDT, CDR2 YNNKEL (reference sequence). The CDR3 loop spans 17 amino acids. This CDR3 is CTSSSLTTNRGEETQYF. CDR3 coding DNA: TGTACCAGCAGCTCACTTACAACAAACAGGGGGGAGGAGACCCAGTACTTC.

Of note for this clonotype: This may be a read error, as it is one base from a much larger clone. CDR3 protein: CASSPVNTGTQYF. The CDR3 bases are TGCGCCAGCAGCCCGGTTAACACAGGTACGCAGTATTTT. The rearrangement links TRBV5-1 to TRBJ2-3, with TRBD1 as a possible D gene (5 bases). The germline V gene encodes CDR1 SGHRS and CDR2 YFSETQ. The CDR3 is 13 amino acids.

In this sample, this clonotype turned up a few times. The V call is TRBV9, the J call TRBJ2-1, with TRBD2 matching over 7 bases. V shed 0 bases, J shed 2 bases, and the junction held 2 bases outside the gene matches. Per the germline V gene, CDR1 is SGDLS and CDR2 is YYNGEE. The CDR3 covers 15 residues. CDR3 bases: TGTGCCAGCAGCGTAGAGCGGGGCACCTACAATGAGCAGTTCTTC. As protein: CASSVERGTYNEQFF.

This clonotype was seen many times. The rearrangement links TRBV12-3 or TRBV12-4 to TRBJ2-3; TRBD2 agrees at 8 bases. The CDR3 covers 17 residues. The V gene end was trimmed by 2 bases and the J gene end by 0 bases; junction bases not matched to a gene: 7. CDR3 sequence: CASSLITSGASTDTQYF. The CDR3 DNA sequence: TGTGCCAGCAGTTTAATAACTAGCGGAGCTAGCACAGATACGCAGTATTTT.

The rearrangement joins TRBV25-1 to TRBJ1-1; tentatively, D is TRBD1 (5 bases). Trimming cost V 4 bases and J 2 bases, with 11 bases left between them. This CDR3 is 14 amino acids long. Germline CDR1 reads MGHDK; CDR2 reads SYGVNS. CDR3 amino acids: CASSAGTLNTEAFF. CDR3 in DNA: TGTGCCAGCAGTGCAGGGACTCTTAACACTGAAGCTTTCTTT. Filled out from reference TRBV25-1 and TRBJ1-1, the complete variable domain reads EADIYQTPRYLVIGTGKKITLECSQTMGHDKMYWYQQDPGMELHLIHYSYGVNSTEKGDLSSESTVSRIRTEHFPLTLESARPSHTSQYLCASSAGTLNTEAFFGQGTRLTVV.

The sample holds many counts of this clonotype. The V gene is TRBV19, the J gene TRBJ2-7; 10 bases are shared with TRBD2. This CDR3 spans 14 amino acids. Germline loops: CDR1 LNHDA, CDR2 SQIVND (reference sequence). Unmatched junction bases numbered 5, after V lost 3 bases and J lost 6 bases. The chain's CDR3 is CASSIGTSAFEQYF. CDR3 nucleotide sequence: TGTGCCAGTAGTATCGGGACTAGCGCGTTCGAGCAGTACTTC.

J is TRBJ1-1 and V is TRBV5-1; 10 bases map to TRBD1. The junction had 4 bases not matched to a gene; V was cut back by 4 bases and J by 4 bases. CDR3 size: 14 residues. Germline V gene data show CDR1 as SGHRS and CDR2 as YFSETQ. The CDR3 loop is CASSGQGVGTEAFF. CDR3 bases: TGCGCCAGCAGCGGACAGGGGGTAGGCACTGAAGCTTTCTTT.

This clonotype was seen repeatedly, ten times or more. The CDR3 bases are TGTGCCAGCAGCCGAGAAGGGTCCTACAATGAGCAGTTCTTC. Amino acids: CASSREGSYNEQFF. The V gene is TRBV3-1, the J gene TRBJ2-1; D gene unclear. The V end lost 4 bases, the J end lost 1 base, and 8 bases lay between the germline ends. The CDR3 has 14 amino acids. From germline, CDR1 is LGHDT and CDR2 YNNKEL (reference sequence).